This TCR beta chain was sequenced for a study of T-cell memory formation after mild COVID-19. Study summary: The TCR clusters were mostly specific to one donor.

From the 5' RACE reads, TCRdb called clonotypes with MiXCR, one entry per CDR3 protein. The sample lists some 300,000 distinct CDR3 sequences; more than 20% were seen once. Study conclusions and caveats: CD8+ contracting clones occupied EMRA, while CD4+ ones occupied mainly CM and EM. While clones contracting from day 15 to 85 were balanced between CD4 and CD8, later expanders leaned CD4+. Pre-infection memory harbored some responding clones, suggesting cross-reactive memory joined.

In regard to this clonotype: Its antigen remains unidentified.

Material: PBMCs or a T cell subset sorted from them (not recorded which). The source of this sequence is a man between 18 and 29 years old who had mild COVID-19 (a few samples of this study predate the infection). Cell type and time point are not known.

CDR3 coding DNA: TGTGCCAGTACCTCGACCCATCTGGGGGCGCCCGGTACTAACTATGGCTACACCTTC. It specifies CASTSTHLGAPGTNYGYTF. V is TRBV19 and J is TRBJ1-2, with a tentative D call TRBD1 (6 bases). Germline assignment: CDR1 LNHDA and CDR2 SQIVND (reference sequence). V was clipped by 7 bases and J by 0 bases, with 27 bases between them. CDR3 length: 19 residues.